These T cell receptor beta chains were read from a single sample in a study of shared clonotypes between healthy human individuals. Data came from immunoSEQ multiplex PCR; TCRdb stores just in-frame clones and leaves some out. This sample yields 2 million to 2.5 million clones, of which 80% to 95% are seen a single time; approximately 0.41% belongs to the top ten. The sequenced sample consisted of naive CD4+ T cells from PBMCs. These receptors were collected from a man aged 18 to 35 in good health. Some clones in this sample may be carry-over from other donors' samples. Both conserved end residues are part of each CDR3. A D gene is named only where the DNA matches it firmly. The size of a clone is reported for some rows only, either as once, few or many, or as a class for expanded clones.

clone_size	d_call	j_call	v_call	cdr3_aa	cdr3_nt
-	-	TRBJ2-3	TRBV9	CASSVGGLSTDTQYF	TGTGCCAGCAGCGTGGGGGGGCTAAGCACAGATACGCAGTATTTT
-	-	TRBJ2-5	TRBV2	CASSLGSPETQYF	TGTGCCAGCAGCCTAGGCTCCCCAGAGACCCAGTACTTC
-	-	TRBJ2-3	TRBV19	CASSIAFAESTDTQYF	TGTGCCAGTAGTATTGCGTTCGCAGAATCCACAGATACGCAGTATTTT
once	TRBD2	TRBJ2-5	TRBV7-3	CASSPAGGGQETQYF	TGTGCCAGCAGCCCGGCGGGAGGGGGGCAGGAGACCCAGTACTTC
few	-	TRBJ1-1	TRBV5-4	CASSLLRDTEAFF	TGTGCCAGCAGCTTGTTAAGGGACACTGAAGCTTTCTTT
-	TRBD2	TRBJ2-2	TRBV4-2	CASSQPLAGDAGELFF	TGTGCCAGCAGCCAACCACTAGCGGGAGATGCCGGGGAGCTGTTTTTT
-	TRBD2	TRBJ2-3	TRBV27	CASSIAGRSTDTQYF	TGTGCCAGCAGCATAGCGGGCAGAAGCACAGATACGCAGTATTTT
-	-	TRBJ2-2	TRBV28	CASSLWGASNTGELFF	TGTGCCAGCAGTTTATGGGGCGCCTCGAACACCGGGGAGCTGTTTTTT
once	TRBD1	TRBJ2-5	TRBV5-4	CASSLARTGGETQYF	TGTGCCAGCAGCTTGGCGCGGACAGGGGGGGAGACCCAGTACTTC
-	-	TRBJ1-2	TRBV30	CAWSPSGPTCTF	TGTGCCTGGAGTCCCTCGGGACCGACCTGCACCTTC
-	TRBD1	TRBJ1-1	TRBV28	CASSPWGNRGAEAFF	TGTGCCAGCAGTCCATGGGGTAACAGGGGCGCTGAAGCTTTCTTT
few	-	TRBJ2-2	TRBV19	CASSTRTASNTGELFF	TGTGCCAGTAGTACTCGGACAGCGTCGAACACCGGGGAGCTGTTTTTT
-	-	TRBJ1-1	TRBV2	CASSYAGTAGTEAFF	TGTGCCAGCAGTTACGCCGGGACGGCGGGCACTGAAGCTTTCTTT
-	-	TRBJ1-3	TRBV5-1	CASSLARTSGNTIYF	TGCGCCAGCAGCTTGGCTCGGACATCTGGAAACACCATATATTTT
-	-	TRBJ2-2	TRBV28	CASSLRRMVVGELFF	TGTGCCAGCAGTTTAAGAAGAATGGTCGTCGGGGAGCTGTTTTTT
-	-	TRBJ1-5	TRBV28	CASSPPGQPQHF	TGTGCCAGCAGTCCGCCGGGTCAGCCCCAGCATTTT
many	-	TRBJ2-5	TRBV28	CASTYGSGKETQYF	TGTGCCAGCACGTACGGGTCAGGGAAAGAGACCCAGTACTTC
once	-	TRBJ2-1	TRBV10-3	CAISANDEQFF	TGTGCCATCAGTGCCAATGATGAGCAGTTCTTC
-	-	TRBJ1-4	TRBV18	CASSPRSTATNEKLFF	TGTGCCAGCTCACCACGCAGTACAGCAACTAATGAAAAACTGTTTTTT
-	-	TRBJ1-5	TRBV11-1	CASSFTDSNQPQHF	TGTGCCAGCAGCTTCACCGACAGCAATCAGCCCCAGCATTTT
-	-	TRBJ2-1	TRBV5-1	CASSLGPGASSYNEQFF	TGCGCCAGCAGCTTGGGTCCGGGAGCCAGCTCCTACAATGAGCAGTTCTTC
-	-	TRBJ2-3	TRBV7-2	CASSLYFTDTQYF	TGTGCCAGCAGCTTATACTTCACAGATACGCAGTATTTT
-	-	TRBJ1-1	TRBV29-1	CSAPGLDTEAFF	TGCAGCGCTCCAGGGCTGGACACTGAAGCTTTCTTT
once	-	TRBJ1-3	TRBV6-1	CASRSRGTGNTIYF	TGTGCCAGCAGAAGCAGGGGAACTGGAAACACCATATATTTT
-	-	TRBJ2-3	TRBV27	CASSSDAGLDTQYF	TGTGCCAGCAGTTCCGACGCGGGACTTGATACGCAGTATTTT